This T cell receptor (beta chain) was sequenced for a study of chemoradiotherapy in HPV16-positive cancers. About the research overall: Functional T-cell assays on two HPV16-positive patients' cells defined candidate HPV-specific clones and common TCR motifs.

General study findings and limits: Candidate HPV-specific clones and E7-related TCR motifs grew in tumor during treatment. HPV-responsive T-cell expansion during chemoradiotherapy was linked to improved recurrence-free survival in HPV16-positive patients.

To note about this clone: The antigen is undetermined. The identical CDR3 is also encoded by other nucleotide sequences in the sample.

The CDR3 totals 16 residues. Trimming shortened V by 0 bases and J by 0 bases, and 9 bases separated the two germline ends. Germline values: CDR1 WSHSY, CDR2 SAAADI. The method was immunoSEQ multiplex PCR; TCRdb's version includes in-frame clones alone and lacks a portion of them. The table records approximately 9,400 clones, 60% to 80% of them present only once. Repeated repertoire sampling spanned the course of chemoradiotherapy. The J gene is TRBJ1-5, the V gene TRBV10-2, with no clear D. The TCR sequence derives from a human donor with HPV-associated anogenital cancer. This sample was obtained from a patient who underwent chemoradiotherapy. CDR3 sequence (DNA): TGCGCCAGCAGTGAGTCCCCCGGGAATAGCAATCAGCCCCAGCATTTT. Translation gives CASSESPGNSNQPQHF.